These T cell receptor beta chains were read from a single sample in a study of OX40 agonist ivuxolimab in advanced cancers. The protocol was immunoSEQ multiplex PCR, while the TCRdb copy is restricted to in-frame clones and leaves out a portion. The sample holds tens of thousands of clones, about 88% seen once. Sample: CD4+ or CD8+ T cells sorted from blood, taken in a trial of the OX40 agonist ivuxolimab. These TCRs come from an adult with an advanced solid tumor such as melanoma, head and neck, liver or kidney cancer. The CDR3 runs from the conserved cysteine through the conserved F or W. Fields, in order: V gene, clone size, J gene, D gene, CDR3 DNA, CDR3 protein. D genes are given only for firm matches. Part of the rows lack a size; the others show once, few, many or a class for expanded clones.

v_gene: TRBV29-1; abundance: NA; j_gene: TRBJ2-1; d_gene: TRBD2; CDR3nt: TGCAGCGTGGGAACTAGCGGAGGTTACAATGAGCAGTTCTTC; CDR3aa: CSVGTSGGYNEQFF
v_gene: TRBV7-9; abundance: NA; j_gene: TRBJ2-7; d_gene: TRBD2; CDR3nt: TGTGCCAGCCGTAAGGGGACTAGCGGCTCCTACGAGCAGTACTTC; CDR3aa: CASRKGTSGSYEQYF
v_gene: TRBV18; abundance: NA; j_gene: TRBJ1-3; d_gene: NA; CDR3nt: TGTGCCAGCTCACCACGTGAGTCTGCCATATATTTT; CDR3aa: CASSPRESAIYF
v_gene: TRBV14; abundance: few; j_gene: TRBJ1-1; d_gene: NA; CDR3nt: TGTGCCAGCAGCTTTGTAGTGGACACTGAAGCTTTCTTT; CDR3aa: CASSFVVDTEAFF
v_gene: TRBV7-9; abundance: NA; j_gene: TRBJ2-2; d_gene: TRBD1; CDR3nt: TGTGCCAGCAGCTCACCCAGACAGGGGGCCACCGGGGAGCTGTTTTTT; CDR3aa: CASSSPRQGATGELFF
v_gene: TRBV2; abundance: NA; j_gene: TRBJ1-2; d_gene: NA; CDR3nt: TGTGCCAGCCGAACAGGTGACGGGGGCTACACCTTC; CDR3aa: CASRTGDGGYTF
v_gene: TRBV4-1; abundance: NA; j_gene: TRBJ1-2; d_gene: NA; CDR3nt: TGCGCCAGCAGCCAAGACAGGGTGAACTATGGCTACACCTTC; CDR3aa: CASSQDRVNYGYTF
v_gene: TRBV7-6; abundance: NA; j_gene: TRBJ2-2; d_gene: NA; CDR3nt: TGTGCCAGCAGATGGACTGCCGGGGAGCTGTTTTTT; CDR3aa: CASRWTAGELFF
v_gene: TRBV4-3; abundance: NA; j_gene: TRBJ1-5; d_gene: TRBD1; CDR3nt: TGCGCCAGCAGCCAAGAGGCAGGGGGTCAGCCCCAGCATTTT; CDR3aa: CASSQEAGGQPQHF
v_gene: TRBV11-3; abundance: NA; j_gene: TRBJ2-3; d_gene: TRBD2; CDR3nt: TGTGCCAGCAGCTTCTCAACTAGCGGGTCCACAGATACGCAGTATTTT; CDR3aa: CASSFSTSGSTDTQYF
v_gene: TRBV10-3; abundance: NA; j_gene: TRBJ2-3; d_gene: NA; CDR3nt: TGTGCCATCATGGCGGAGCACACAGATACGCAGTATTTT; CDR3aa: CAIMAEHTDTQYF
v_gene: TRBV5-1; abundance: NA; j_gene: TRBJ1-4; d_gene: TRBD1; CDR3nt: TGCGACCCGCAGCTTCGGGACAGGAACACAACTAATGAAAAACTGTTTTTT; CDR3aa: CDPQLRDRNTTNEKLFF
v_gene: TRBV5-1; abundance: NA; j_gene: TRBJ1-2; d_gene: NA; CDR3nt: TGCGCCAGCAGCTTGGGACAGGACTATGGCTACACCTTC; CDR3aa: CASSLGQDYGYTF
v_gene: TRBV28; abundance: NA; j_gene: TRBJ1-2; d_gene: TRBD1; CDR3nt: TGTGCCAGCAGTTTAGGACAGGCCGTCTATGGCTACACCTTC; CDR3aa: CASSLGQAVYGYTF
v_gene: TRBV7-9; abundance: NA; j_gene: TRBJ1-1; d_gene: NA; CDR3nt: TGTGCCAGCAGCCACCAGAGGCAGAAGGTGAACACTGAAGCTTTCTTT; CDR3aa: CASSHQRQKVNTEAFF
v_gene: TRBV4-1; abundance: NA; j_gene: TRBJ1-5; d_gene: NA; CDR3nt: TGCGCCAGCAGCCAAGATGGGGGCTTTGGGAATCAGCCCCAGCATTTT; CDR3aa: CASSQDGGFGNQPQHF
v_gene: TRBV4-1; abundance: NA; j_gene: TRBJ1-3; d_gene: TRBD1; CDR3nt: TGCGCCAGCAGCCAGACGGGACAGGGTTGGGGAAACACCATATATTTT; CDR3aa: CASSQTGQGWGNTIYF
v_gene: TRBV4-3; abundance: NA; j_gene: TRBJ2-2; d_gene: NA; CDR3nt: TGCGCCAGCAGCCAAAGTCCCATCTCAGTACCCGGGGAGCTGTTTTTT; CDR3aa: CASSQSPISVPGELFF
v_gene: TRBV9; abundance: few; j_gene: TRBJ1-5; d_gene: NA; CDR3nt: TGTGCCAGCAGTTACTCGGGCAATCAGCCCCAGCATTTT; CDR3aa: CASSYSGNQPQHF
v_gene: TRBV4-2; abundance: NA; j_gene: TRBJ2-7; d_gene: NA; CDR3nt: TGTGCCAGCAGCCAAGTCCCACCTGGGAACTCCTACGAGCAGTACTTC; CDR3aa: CASSQVPPGNSYEQYF
v_gene: TRBV10-1; abundance: NA; j_gene: TRBJ2-5; d_gene: NA; CDR3nt: TGCGCCAGCAGTGAGTCTCGGCGGGTTAGCAGAGAGACCCAGTACTTC; CDR3aa: CASSESRRVSRETQYF
v_gene: TRBV28; abundance: NA; j_gene: TRBJ1-4; d_gene: NA; CDR3nt: TGTGCCAGCATCCGGGGAGGGGGTAATGAAAAACTGTTTTTT; CDR3aa: CASIRGGGNEKLFF
v_gene: TRBV4-1; abundance: NA; j_gene: TRBJ1-3; d_gene: NA; CDR3nt: TGCGCCAGCAGCCAAGAACAGGGTTTATCTGGAAACACCATATATTTT; CDR3aa: CASSQEQGLSGNTIYF
v_gene: TRBV5-1; abundance: NA; j_gene: TRBJ2-1; d_gene: NA; CDR3nt: TGCGCCAGCAGCTTTGGGAGCTCCTACAATGAGCAGTTCTTC; CDR3aa: CASSFGSSYNEQFF
v_gene: TRBV7-2; abundance: NA; j_gene: TRBJ2-7; d_gene: NA; CDR3nt: TGTGCCAGCAGCTTCAGCCGGGACCAAGGATACGAGCAGTACTTC; CDR3aa: CASSFSRDQGYEQYF